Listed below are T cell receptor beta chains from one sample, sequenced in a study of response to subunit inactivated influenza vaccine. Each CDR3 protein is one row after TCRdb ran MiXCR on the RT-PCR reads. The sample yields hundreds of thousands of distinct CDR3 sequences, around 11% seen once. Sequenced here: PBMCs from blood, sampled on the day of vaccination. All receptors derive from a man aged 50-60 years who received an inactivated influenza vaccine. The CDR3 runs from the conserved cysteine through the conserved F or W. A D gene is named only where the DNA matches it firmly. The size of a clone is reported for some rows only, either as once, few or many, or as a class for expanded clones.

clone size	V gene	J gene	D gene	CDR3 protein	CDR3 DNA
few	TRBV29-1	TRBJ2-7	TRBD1	CSVEDPRTGSEQYF	TGCAGCGTTGAAGATCCCCGGACAGGAAGCGAGCAGTACTTC
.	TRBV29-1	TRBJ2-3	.	CSVRTRAPKGTDTQYF	TGCAGCGTTCGGACCCGGGCTCCTAAAGGGACAGATACGCAGTATTTT
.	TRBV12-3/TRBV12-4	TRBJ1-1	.	CASTSNPGSREAFF	TGTGCCAGCACGTCAAACCCAGGATCTCGGGAAGCTTTCTTT
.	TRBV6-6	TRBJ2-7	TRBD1	CASRRDRDHEQYF	TGTGCCAGCAGGAGAGACAGGGACCACGAGCAGTACTTC
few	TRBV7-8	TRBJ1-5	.	CASSHLRGQGNQPQHF	TGTGCCAGCAGCCACCTGAGGGGCCAGGGCAATCAGCCCCAGCATTTT
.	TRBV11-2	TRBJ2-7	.	CASSFVMGSEQYF	TGTGCCAGCAGCTTCGTAATGGGGAGCGAGCAGTACTTC
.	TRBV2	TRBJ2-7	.	CASRRPSSYEQYF	TGTGCCAGCAGGAGACCGTCCTCCTACGAGCAGTACTTC
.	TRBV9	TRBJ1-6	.	CASSVTGGRSPLHF	TGTGCCAGCAGCGTAACGGGGGGCAGATCACCCCTCCACTTT
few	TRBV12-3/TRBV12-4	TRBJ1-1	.	CASSLTVGRTEAFF	TGTGCCAGCAGTTTGACAGTCGGTAGAACTGAAGCTTTCTTT
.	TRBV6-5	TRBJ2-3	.	CASSYWGSGVHTDTQYF	TGTGCCAGCAGTTACTGGGGTAGCGGAGTTCACACAGATACGCAGTATTTT
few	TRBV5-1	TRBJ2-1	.	CASSLVISESSYNEQFF	TGCGCCAGCAGCTTGGTCATTAGCGAGAGCTCCTACAATGAGCAGTTCTTC
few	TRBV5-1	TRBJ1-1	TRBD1	CASSLSGQGNTEAFF	TGCGCCAGCAGCTTGTCGGGACAGGGGAACACTGAAGCTTTCTTT
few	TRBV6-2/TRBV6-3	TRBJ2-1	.	CASSYYQQGGKSSYNEQFF	TGTGCCAGCAGTTACTATCAGCAGGGGGGAAAAAGCTCCTACAATGAGCAGTTCTTC
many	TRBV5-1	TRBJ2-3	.	CASSLGQGPDTQYF	TGCGCCAGCAGCTTGGGGCAGGGACCAGATACGCAGTATTTT
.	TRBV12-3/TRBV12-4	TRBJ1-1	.	CASSLGGIRTEAFF	TGTGCCAGCAGTTTGGGGGGGATCAGGACTGAAGCTTTCTTT
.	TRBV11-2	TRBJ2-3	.	CASSGPPYPSTDTQYF	TGTGCCAGCAGCGGCCCTCCTTATCCTAGCACAGATACGCAGTATTTT
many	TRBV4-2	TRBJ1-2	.	CASSLTHGSQLGYTF	TGTGCCAGCAGCCTTACACACGGGTCCCAGTTGGGCTACACCTTC
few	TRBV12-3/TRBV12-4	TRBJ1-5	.	CASSFSGRGSQPQHF	TGTGCCAGCAGTTTTTCCGGACGGGGCAGTCAGCCCCAGCATTTT
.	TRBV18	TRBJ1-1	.	CASSPRQTYMNTEAFF	TGTGCCAGCTCACCAAGGCAGACCTACATGAACACTGAAGCTTTCTTT
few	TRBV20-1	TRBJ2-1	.	CSAPLRSSYNEQFF	TGCAGTGCCCCCCTCCGGAGTTCCTACAATGAGCAGTTCTTC
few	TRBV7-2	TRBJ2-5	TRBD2	CASSARTSGSSETQYF	TGTGCCAGCAGCGCCCGGACTAGCGGGAGTTCCGAGACCCAGTACTTC
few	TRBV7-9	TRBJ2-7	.	CASSSNTAYEQYF	TGTGCCAGCAGCTCGAACACAGCCTACGAGCAGTACTTC
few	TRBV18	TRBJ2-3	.	CASAWMVDTQYF	TGTGCCAGCGCCTGGATGGTAGATACGCAGTATTTT
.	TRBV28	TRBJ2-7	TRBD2	CATRTSGGAGSYEQYF	TGTGCCACCCGGACTAGCGGGGGGGCCGGCTCCTACGAGCAGTACTTC
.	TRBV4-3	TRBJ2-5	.	CASSQDIRVVEATQYF	TGCGCCAGCAGCCAAGATATTCGGGTGGTCGAAGCGACCCAGTACTTC
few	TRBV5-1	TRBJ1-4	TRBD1	CASSSGTDPTNEKLFF	TGCGCCAGCAGCAGCGGGACAGACCCAACTAATGAAAAACTGTTTTTT
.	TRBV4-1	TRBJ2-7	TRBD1	CASSPGQGARYEQYF	TGCGCCAGCAGCCCAGGACAGGGGGCGCGGTACGAGCAGTACTTC
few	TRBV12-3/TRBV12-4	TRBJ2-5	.	CASSPRGMETQYF	TGTGCCAGCAGTCCTCGGGGTATGGAGACCCAGTACTTC
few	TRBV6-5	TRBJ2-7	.	CASSYSAGGNEQYF	TGTGCCAGCAGTTACTCAGCAGGGGGGAACGAGCAGTACTTC
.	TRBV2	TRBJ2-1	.	CASSEWLAFF	TGTGCCAGCAGTGAATGGCTAGCCTTCTTC
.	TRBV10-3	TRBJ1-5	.	CAISESKGNQPQHF	TGTGCCATCAGTGAGTCGAAGGGGAATCAGCCCCAGCATTTT
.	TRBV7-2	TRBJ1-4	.	CASSTGPAGEKLFF	TGTGCCAGCAGCACGGGGCCGGCGGGGGAAAAACTGTTTTTT
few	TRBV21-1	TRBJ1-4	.	CASSNRVGEKLFF	TGTGCCAGCAGCAACCGGGTTGGGGAAAAACTGTTTTTT
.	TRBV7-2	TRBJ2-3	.	CASSSIAHPPDTQYF	TGTGCCAGCAGCTCCATAGCCCATCCTCCAGATACGCAGTATTTT
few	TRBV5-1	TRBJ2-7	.	CASRSRDGTYEQYF	TGCGCCAGCAGATCCCGGGACGGCACCTACGAGCAGTACTTC
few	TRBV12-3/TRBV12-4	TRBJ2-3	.	CASRTEGGTQYF	TGTGCCAGCAGGACAGAGGGAGGTACGCAGTATTTT
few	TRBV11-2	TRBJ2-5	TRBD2	CASSAVAGGPWETQYF	TGTGCCAGCAGCGCGGTAGCGGGGGGGCCTTGGGAGACCCAGTACTTC
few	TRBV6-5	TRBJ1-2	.	CASSYSWQGNNYGYTF	TGTGCCAGCAGTTACTCGTGGCAGGGCAATAACTATGGCTACACCTTC
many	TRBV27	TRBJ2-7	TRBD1	CASRRTGDGEQYF	TGTGCCAGCAGAAGGACAGGGGACGGCGAGCAGTACTTC
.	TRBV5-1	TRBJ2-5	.	CASREGLVRGETQYF	TGCGCCAGCAGAGAAGGCTTAGTTAGGGGAGAGACCCAGTACTTC
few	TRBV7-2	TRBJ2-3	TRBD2	CASSLLAGIVTDTQYF	TGTGCTAGCAGCTTGCTAGCGGGAATTGTGACAGATACGCAGTATTTT